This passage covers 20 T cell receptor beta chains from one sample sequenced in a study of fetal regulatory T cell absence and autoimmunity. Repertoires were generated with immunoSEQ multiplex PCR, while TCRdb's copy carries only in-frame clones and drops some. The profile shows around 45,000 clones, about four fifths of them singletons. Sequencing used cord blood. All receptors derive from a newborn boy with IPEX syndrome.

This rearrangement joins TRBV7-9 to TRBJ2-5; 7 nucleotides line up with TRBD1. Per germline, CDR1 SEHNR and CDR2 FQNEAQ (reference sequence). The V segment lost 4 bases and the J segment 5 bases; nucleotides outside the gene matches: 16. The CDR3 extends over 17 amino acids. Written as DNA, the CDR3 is TGTGCCAGCAGCTCCTCGCCGGGTAGGGGGCGGCAGGAGACCCAGTACTTC. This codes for CASSSSPGRGRQETQYF.

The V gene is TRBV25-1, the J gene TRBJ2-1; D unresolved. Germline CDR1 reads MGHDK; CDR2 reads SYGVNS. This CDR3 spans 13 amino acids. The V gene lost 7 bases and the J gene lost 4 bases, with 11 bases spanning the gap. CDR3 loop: CASTSGQYNEQFF. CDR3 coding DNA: TGTGCCAGCACGTCTGGGCAATACAATGAGCAGTTCTTC. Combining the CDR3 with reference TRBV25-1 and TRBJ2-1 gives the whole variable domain EADIYQTPRYLVIGTGKKITLECSQTMGHDKMYWYQQDPGMELHLIHYSYGVNSTEKGDLSSESTVSRIRTEHFPLTLESARPSHTSQYLCASTSGQYNEQFFGPGTRLTVL.

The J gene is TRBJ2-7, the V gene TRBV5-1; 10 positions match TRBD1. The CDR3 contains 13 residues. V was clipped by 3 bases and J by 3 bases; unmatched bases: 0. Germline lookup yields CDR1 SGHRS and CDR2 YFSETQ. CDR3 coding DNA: TGCGCCAGCAGCTGGACAGGGGGCTACGAGCAGTACTTC. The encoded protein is CASSWTGGYEQYF.

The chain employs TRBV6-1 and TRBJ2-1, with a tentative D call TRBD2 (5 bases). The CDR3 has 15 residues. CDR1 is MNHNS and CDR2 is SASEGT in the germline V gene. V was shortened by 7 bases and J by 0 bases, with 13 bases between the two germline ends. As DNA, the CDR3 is TGTGCCAGCAACCTACTAGTCAACTCCTACAATGAGCAGTTCTTC. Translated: CASNLLVNSYNEQFF.

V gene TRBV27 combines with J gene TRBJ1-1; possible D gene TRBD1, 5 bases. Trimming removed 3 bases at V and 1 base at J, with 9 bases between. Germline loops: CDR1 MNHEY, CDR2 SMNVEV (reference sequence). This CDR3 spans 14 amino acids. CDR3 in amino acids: CASSFGATNTEAFF. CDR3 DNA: TGTGCCAGCAGTTTCGGGGCGACGAACACTGAAGCTTTCTTT.

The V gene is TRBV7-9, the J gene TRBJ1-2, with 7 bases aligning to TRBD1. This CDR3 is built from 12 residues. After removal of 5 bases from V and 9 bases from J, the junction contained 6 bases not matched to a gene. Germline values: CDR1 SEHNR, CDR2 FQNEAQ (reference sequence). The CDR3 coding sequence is TGTGCCAGCAGCGCCGGACAGGCAAGCTACACCTTC. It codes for CASSAGQASYTF. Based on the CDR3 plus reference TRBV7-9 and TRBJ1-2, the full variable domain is DTGVSQNPRHKITKRGQNVTFRCDPISEHNRLYWYRQTLGQGPEFLTYFQNEAQLEKSRLLSDRFSAERPKGSFSTLEIQRTEQGDSAMYLCASSAGQASYTFGSGTRLTVV.

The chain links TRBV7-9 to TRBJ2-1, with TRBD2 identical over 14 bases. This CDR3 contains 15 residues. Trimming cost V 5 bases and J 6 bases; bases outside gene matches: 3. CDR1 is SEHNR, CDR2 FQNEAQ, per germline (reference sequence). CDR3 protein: CASSRTSGGLNEQFF. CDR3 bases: TGTGCCAGCAGCCGGACTAGCGGGGGGCTCAATGAGCAGTTCTTC.

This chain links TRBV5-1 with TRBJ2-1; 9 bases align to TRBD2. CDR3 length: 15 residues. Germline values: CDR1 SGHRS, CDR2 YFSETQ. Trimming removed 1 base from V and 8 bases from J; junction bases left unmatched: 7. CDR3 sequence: CASSLWAGGLYEQFF. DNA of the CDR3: TGCGCCAGCAGCTTGTGGGCGGGGGGGCTTTATGAGCAGTTCTTC.

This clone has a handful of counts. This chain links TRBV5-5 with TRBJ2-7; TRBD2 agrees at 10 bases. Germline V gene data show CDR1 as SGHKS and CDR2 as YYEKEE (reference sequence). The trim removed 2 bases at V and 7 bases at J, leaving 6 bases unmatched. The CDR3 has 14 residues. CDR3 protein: CASSLSSGGWEQYF. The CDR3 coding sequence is TGTGCCAGCAGCTTATCTAGCGGGGGATGGGAGCAGTACTTC.

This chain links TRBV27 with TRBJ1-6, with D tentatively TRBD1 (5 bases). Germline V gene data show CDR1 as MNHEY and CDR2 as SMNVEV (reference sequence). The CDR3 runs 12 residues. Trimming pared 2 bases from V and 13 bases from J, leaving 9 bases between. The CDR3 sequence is CASSLGGTPLHF. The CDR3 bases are TGTGCCAGCAGTTTAGGGGGGACGCCCCTCCACTTT.

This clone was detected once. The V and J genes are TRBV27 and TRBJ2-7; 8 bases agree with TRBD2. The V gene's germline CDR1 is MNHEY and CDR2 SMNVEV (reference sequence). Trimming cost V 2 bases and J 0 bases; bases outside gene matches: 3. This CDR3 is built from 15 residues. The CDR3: CASSLTSGHSYEQYF. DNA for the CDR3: TGTGCCAGCAGTTTAACTAGCGGCCACTCCTACGAGCAGTACTTC.

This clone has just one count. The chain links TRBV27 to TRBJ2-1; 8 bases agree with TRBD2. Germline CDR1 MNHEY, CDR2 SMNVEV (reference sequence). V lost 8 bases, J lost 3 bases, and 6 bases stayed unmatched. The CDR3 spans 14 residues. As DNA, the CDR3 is TGTGCCAGCTTTCGGGGGGGCCGCTACAATGAGCAGTTCTTC. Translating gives CASFRGGRYNEQFF.

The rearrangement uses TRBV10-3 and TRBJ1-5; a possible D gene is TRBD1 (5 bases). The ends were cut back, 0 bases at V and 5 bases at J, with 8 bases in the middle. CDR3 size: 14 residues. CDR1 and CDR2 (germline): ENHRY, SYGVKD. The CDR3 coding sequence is TGTGCCATCAGTGAGTCATTGGGGGATCAGCCCCAGCATTTT. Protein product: CAISESLGDQPQHF.

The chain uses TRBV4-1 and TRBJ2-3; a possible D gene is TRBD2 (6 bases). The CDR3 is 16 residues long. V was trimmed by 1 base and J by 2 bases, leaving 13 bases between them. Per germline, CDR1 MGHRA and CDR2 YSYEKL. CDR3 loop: CASSQGPSAYTDTQYF. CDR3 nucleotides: TGCGCCAGCAGCCAAGGCCCTAGCGCATACACAGATACGCAGTATTTT.

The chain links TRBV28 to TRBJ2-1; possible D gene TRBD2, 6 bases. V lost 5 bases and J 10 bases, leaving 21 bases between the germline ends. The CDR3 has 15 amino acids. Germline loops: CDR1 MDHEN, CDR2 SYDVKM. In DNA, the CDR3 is TGTGCCAGCAGTCCCTATGGACTATCCACGGGGGAGCAGTTCTTC. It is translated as CASSPYGLSTGEQFF.

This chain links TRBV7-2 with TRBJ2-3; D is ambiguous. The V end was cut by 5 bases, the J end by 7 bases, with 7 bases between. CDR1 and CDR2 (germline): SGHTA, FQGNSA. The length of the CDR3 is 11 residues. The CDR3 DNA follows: TGTGCCAGCAGCCCTTCCTATACGCAGTATTTT. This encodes CASSPSYTQYF.

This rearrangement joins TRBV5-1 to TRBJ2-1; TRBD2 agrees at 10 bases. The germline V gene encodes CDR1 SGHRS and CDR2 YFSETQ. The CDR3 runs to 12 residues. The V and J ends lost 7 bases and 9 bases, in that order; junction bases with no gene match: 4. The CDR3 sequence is CASSAGGSEQFF. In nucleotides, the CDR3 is TGCGCCAGCTCAGCGGGGGGGAGTGAGCAGTTCTTC.

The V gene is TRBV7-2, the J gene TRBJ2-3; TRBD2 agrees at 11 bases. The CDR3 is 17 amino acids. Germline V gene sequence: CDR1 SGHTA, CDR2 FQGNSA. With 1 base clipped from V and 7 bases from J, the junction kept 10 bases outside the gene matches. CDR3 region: CASSLVGLAGGPNTQYF. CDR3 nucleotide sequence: TGTGCCAGCAGCTTAGTAGGTCTAGCGGGGGGACCCAATACGCAGTATTTT.

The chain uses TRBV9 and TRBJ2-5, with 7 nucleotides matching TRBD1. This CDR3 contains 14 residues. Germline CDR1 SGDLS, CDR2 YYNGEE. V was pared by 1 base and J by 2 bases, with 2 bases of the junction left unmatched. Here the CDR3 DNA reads TGTGCCAGCAGCGTAAACAGGGGTCAAGAGACCCAGTACTTC. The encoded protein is CASSVNRGQETQYF.

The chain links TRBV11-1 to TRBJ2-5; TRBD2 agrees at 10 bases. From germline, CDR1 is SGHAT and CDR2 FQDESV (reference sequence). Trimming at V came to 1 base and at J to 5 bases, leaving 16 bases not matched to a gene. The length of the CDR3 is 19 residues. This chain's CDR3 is CASSLDPHRASGSTETQYF. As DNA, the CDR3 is TGTGCCAGCAGCTTAGATCCTCATCGGGCTAGCGGGAGTACGGAGACCCAGTACTTC.